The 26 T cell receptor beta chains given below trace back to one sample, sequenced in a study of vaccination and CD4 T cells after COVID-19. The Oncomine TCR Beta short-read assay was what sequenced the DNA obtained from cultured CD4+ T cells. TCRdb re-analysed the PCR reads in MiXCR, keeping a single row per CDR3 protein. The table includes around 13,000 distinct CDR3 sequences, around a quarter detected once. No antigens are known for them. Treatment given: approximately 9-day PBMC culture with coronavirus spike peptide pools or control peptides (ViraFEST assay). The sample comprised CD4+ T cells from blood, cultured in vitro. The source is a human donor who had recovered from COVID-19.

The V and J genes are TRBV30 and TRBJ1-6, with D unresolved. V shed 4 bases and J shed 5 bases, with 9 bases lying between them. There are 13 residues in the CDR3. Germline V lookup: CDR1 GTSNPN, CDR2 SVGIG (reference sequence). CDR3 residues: CAWNRQDNSPLHF. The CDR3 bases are TGTGCCTGGAATCGGCAGGATAATTCACCCCTCCACTTT.

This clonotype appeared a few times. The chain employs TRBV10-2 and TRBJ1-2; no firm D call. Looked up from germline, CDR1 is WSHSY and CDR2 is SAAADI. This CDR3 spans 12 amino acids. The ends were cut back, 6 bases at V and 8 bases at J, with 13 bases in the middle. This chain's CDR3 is CASSYGGLGYTF. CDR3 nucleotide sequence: TGCGCCAGCAGCTACGGTGGGTTGGGCTACACCTTC.

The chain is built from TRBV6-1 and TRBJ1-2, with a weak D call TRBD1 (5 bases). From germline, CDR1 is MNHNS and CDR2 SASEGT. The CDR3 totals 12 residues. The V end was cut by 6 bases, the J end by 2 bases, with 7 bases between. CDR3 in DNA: TGTGCCAGCAGGGAGGGGAACTATGGCTACACCTTC. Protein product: CASREGNYGYTF.

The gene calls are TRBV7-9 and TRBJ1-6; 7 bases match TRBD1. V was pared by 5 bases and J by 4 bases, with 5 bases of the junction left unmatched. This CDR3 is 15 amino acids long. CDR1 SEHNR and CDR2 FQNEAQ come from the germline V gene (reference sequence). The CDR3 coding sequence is TGTGCCAGCAGCCCCGGACAGGCGTATAATTCACCCCTCCACTTT. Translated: CASSPGQAYNSPLHF.

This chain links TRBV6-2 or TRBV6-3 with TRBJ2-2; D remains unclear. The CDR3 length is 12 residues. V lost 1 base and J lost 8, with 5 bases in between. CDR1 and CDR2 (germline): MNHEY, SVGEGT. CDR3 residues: CASSYFRGELFF. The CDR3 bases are TGTGCCAGCAGTTACTTCCGGGGGGAGCTGTTTTTT.

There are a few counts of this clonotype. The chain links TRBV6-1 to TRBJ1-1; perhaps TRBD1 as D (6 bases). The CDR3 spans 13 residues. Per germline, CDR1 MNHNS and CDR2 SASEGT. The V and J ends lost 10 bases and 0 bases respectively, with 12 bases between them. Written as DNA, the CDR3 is TGTGCCACCATCAAGGGGGTGAACACTGAAGCTTTCTTT. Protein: CATIKGVNTEAFF.

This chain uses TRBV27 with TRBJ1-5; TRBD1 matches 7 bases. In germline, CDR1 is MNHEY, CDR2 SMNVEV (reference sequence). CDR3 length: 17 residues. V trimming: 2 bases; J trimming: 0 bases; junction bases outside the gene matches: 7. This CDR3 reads CASSLPGTVGSNQPQHF. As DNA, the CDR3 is TGTGCCAGCAGTTTACCAGGGACAGTAGGTAGCAATCAGCCCCAGCATTTT.

The CDR3: CASRASGQGEQETQYF. CDR3 in DNA: TGTGCCAGCAGAGCCTCGGGACAGGGGGAACAAGAGACCCAGTACTTC. The rearrangement uses TRBV6-1 and TRBJ2-5; 11 bases are a match to TRBD1. V trimming: 6 bases; J trimming: 2 bases; junction bases outside the gene matches: 8. This CDR3 contains 16 residues. Germline CDR1 reads MNHNS; CDR2 reads SASEGT.

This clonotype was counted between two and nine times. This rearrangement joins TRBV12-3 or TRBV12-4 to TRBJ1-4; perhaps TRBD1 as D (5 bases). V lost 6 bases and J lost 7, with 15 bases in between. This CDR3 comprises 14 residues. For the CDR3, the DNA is TGTGCCAGCAGACCAGGGAACCAGGGTGAAAAACTGTTTTTT. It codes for CASRPGNQGEKLFF.

The CDR3 DNA follows: TGTGCCAGTAGTGGCGGACAGGGTGGGTCCTACAATGAGCAGTTCTTC. This translates into CASSGGQGGSYNEQFF. V gene TRBV19 combines with J gene TRBJ2-1, with 8 bases lining up with TRBD1. The trim removed 5 bases at V and 1 base at J, leaving 7 bases unmatched. The CDR3 spans 16 residues. Germline CDR1 and CDR2: LNHDA and SQIVND (reference sequence).

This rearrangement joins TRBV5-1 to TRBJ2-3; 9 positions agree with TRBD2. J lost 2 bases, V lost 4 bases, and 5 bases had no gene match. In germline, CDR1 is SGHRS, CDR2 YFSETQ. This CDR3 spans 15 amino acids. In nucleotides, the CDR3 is TGCGCCAGCAGCGAATCGGGACTAGCCACAGATACGCAGTATTTT. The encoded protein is CASSESGLATDTQYF.

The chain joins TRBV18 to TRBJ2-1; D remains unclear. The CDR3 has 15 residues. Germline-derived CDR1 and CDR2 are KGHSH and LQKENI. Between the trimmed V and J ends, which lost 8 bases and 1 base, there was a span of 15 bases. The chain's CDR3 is CASTHLDASYNEQFF. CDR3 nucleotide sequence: TGTGCCAGCACCCACCTGGATGCGTCCTACAATGAGCAGTTCTTC.

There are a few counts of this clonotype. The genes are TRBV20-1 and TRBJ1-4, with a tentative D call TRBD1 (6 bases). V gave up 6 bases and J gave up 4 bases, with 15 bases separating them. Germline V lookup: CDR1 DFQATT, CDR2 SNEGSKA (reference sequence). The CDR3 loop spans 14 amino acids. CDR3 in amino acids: CSASRTDGNEKLFF. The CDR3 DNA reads TGCAGTGCCTCTCGGACAGACGGTAATGAAAAACTGTTTTTT.

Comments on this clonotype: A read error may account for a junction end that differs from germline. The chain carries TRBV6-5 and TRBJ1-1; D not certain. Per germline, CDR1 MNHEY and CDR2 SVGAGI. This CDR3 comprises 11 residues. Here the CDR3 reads CTSSYLAEAFF. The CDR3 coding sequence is TGTACCAGCAGTTACCTCGCTGAAGCTTTCTTT.

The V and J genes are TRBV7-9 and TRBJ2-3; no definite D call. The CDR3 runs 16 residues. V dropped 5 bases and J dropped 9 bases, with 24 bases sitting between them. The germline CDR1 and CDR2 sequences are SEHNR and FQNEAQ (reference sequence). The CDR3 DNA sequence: TGTGCCAGCAGCCTCCGGACCCAGATGGGCAGAAACACGCAGTATTTT. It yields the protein CASSLRTQMGRNTQYF.

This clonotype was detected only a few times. The chain's CDR3 is CASSEVRVRDSNQPQHF. CDR3 in DNA: TGTGCCAGCAGTGAAGTTCGGGTGCGGGATAGCAATCAGCCCCAGCATTTT. The chain recombines TRBV6-1 with TRBJ1-5; D gene uncertain. The ends were cut back, 1 base at V and 0 bases at J, with 13 bases in the middle. CDR3 length equals 17 residues. Germline loops: CDR1 MNHNS, CDR2 SASEGT.

DNA of the CDR3: TGTGCCAGCAGCTTGCTTAGCGGGATTGAAGAGACCCAGTACTTC. Protein: CASSLLSGIEETQYF. The gene calls are TRBV5-6 and TRBJ2-5, with 8 bases identical to TRBD2. Germline-derived CDR1 and CDR2 are SGHDT and YYEEEE. Unmatched junction bases numbered 5, after V lost 1 base and J lost 3 bases. This CDR3 contains 15 residues.

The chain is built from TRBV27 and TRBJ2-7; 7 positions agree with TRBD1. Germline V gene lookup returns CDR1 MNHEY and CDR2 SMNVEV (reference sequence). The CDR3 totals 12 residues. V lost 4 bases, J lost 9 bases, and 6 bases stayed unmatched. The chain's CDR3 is CASSSRQGAQYF. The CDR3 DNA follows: TGTGCCAGCAGTTCCCGACAGGGCGCGCAGTACTTC.

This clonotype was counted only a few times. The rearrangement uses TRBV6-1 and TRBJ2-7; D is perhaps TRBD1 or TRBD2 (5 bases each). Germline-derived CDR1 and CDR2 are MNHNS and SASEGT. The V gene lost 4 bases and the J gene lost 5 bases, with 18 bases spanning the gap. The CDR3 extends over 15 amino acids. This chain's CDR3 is CASSVRGLLGDEQYF. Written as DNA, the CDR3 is TGTGCCAGCAGTGTAAGGGGCCTACTAGGGGACGAGCAGTACTTC.

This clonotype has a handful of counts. CDR3 sequence (DNA): TGTGCCACCAGTGCCAGGCCGGAATGGGAAGGCACAGATACGCAGTATTTT. Translating gives CATSARPEWEGTDTQYF. The V call is TRBV24-1, the J call TRBJ2-3; no clear D gene. This CDR3 comprises 17 residues. Trimming took 5 bases from V and 1 from J, leaving 18 bases between them. Germline V gene sequence: CDR1 KGHDR, CDR2 SFDVKD.

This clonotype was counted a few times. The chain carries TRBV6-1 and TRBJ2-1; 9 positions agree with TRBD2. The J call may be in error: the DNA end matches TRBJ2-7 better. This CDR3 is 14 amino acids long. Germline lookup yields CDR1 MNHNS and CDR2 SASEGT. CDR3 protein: CASSGTAGGYEQYF. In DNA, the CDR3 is TGTGCCAGCAGCGGGACGGCGGGGGGGTACGAGCAGTACTTC.

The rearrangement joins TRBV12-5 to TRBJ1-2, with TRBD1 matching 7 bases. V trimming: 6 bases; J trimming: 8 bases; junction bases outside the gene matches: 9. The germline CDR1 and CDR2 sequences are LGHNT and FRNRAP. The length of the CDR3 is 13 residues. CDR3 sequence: CASGQLGQSGYTF. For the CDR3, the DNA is TGTGCTAGTGGCCAACTGGGACAGTCCGGCTACACCTTC. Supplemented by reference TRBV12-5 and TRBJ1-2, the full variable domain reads DARVTQTPRHKVTEMGQEVTMRCQPILGHNTVFWYRQTMMQGLELLAYFRNRAPLDDSGMPKDRFSAEMPDATLATLKIQPSEPRDSAVYFCASGQLGQSGYTFGSGTRLTVV.

The DNA of the CDR3 is TGCGCCAGCAGCTTGCTCCCGACAGGGGTTGAAGCTTTCTTT. Protein product: CASSLLPTGVEAFF. The chain joins TRBV5-1 to TRBJ1-1; the match to TRBD1 covers 8 bases. The CDR3 length is 14 residues. Germline CDR1 reads SGHRS; CDR2 reads YFSETQ. Trimming cost V 1 base and J 7 bases; bases outside gene matches: 6.

CDR3 in DNA: TGTGCCAGCTCCCCCCAGGGAACGAACACCGGGGAGCTGTTTTTT. This translates into CASSPQGTNTGELFF. This chain uses TRBV18 with TRBJ2-2; tentatively, D is TRBD1 (5 bases). There are 15 residues in the CDR3. Trimming pared 6 bases from V and 0 bases from J, leaving 11 bases between. In germline, CDR1 is KGHSH, CDR2 LQKENI.

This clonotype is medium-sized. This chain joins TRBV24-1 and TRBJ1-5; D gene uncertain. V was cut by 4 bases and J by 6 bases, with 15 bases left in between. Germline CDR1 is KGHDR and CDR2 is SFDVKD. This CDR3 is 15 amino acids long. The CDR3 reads CATSEETGPCQPQHF. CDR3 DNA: TGTGCCACCAGTGAGGAGACGGGCCCATGTCAGCCCCAGCATTTT.

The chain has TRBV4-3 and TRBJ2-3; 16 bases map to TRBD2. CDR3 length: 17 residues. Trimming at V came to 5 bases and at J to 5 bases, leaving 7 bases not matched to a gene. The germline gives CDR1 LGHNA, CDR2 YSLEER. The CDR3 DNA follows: TGCGCCAGCAGCTACTCGGGACTAGCGGGGGGGTTAGATACGCAGTATTTT. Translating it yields CASSYSGLAGGLDTQYF.